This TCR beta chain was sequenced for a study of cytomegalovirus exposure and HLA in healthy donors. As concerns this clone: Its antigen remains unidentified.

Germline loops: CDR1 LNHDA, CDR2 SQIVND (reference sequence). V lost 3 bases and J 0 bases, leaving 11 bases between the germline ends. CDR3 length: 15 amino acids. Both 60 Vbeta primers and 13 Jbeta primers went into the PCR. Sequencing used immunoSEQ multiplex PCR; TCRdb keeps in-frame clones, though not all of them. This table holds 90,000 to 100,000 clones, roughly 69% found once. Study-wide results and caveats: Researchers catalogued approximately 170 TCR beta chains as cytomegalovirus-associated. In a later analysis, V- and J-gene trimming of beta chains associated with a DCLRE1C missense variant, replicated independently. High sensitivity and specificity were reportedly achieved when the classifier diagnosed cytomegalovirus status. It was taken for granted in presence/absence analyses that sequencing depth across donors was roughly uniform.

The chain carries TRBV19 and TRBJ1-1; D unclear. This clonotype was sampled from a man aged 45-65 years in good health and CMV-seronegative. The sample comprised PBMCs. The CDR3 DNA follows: TGTGCCAGTAGTATCGGTGCGAATCTGAACACTGAAGCTTTCTTT. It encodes CASSIGANLNTEAFF.